A single sample is the source of the 23 T cell receptor beta chains below, sequenced in a study of cytomegalovirus exposure and HLA in healthy donors. The PCR ran on 60 Vbeta and 13 Jbeta primers. The protocol was immunoSEQ multiplex PCR, while the TCRdb copy is restricted to in-frame clones and leaves out a portion. The sample includes 85,000 to 130,000 clones, around three quarters of them seen just once. The sample comprised PBMCs. All receptors come from a woman in her forties or fifties in good health and CMV-seropositive.

This chain uses TRBV30 with TRBJ2-4, with TRBD1 identical over 7 bases. CDR1 is GTSNPN and CDR2 is SVGIG in the germline V gene (reference sequence). Losses at the gene ends were 1 base for V and 6 bases for J; bases not matched to a gene: 3. CDR3 length equals 13 residues. The DNA of the CDR3 is TGTGCCTGGAGTGGAAACAGGGGAAACATTCAGTACTTC. Its translation: CAWSGNRGNIQYF.

The V call is TRBV13, the J call TRBJ2-5; 8 bases are shared with TRBD1. CDR3 size: 17 residues. The germline V gene encodes CDR1 PRHDT and CDR2 FYEKMQ (reference sequence). V gave up 4 bases and J gave up 4 bases; unmatched junction bases: 14. CDR3 sequence: CASSSPSADREAETQYF. For the CDR3, the DNA is TGTGCCAGCAGCTCACCCTCCGCGGACAGGGAAGCAGAGACCCAGTACTTC.

J is TRBJ2-1 and V is TRBV30; 8 bases fit TRBD1. The CDR3 length is 11 residues. Germline assignment: CDR1 GTSNPN and CDR2 SVGIG (reference sequence). The trim removed 4 bases at V and 8 bases at J, leaving 1 base unmatched. CDR3 nucleotides: TGTGCCTGGACAGGGGGCCATGAGCAGTTCTTC. Its protein is CAWTGGHEQFF.

This clone was counted between two and nine times. The chain recombines TRBV15 with TRBJ1-1; tentative D call: TRBD1 (6 bases). The CDR3 extends over 14 amino acids. Trimming took off 3 bases at V and 1 base at J, with 9 bases between the two ends. Germline-derived CDR1 and CDR2 are LNHNV and YYDKDF (reference sequence). CDR3 protein: CATSSLQGNTEAFF. CDR3 DNA: TGTGCCACCAGCAGTCTACAGGGGAACACTGAAGCTTTCTTT.

The chain couples TRBV5-1 to TRBJ1-4, with 7 bases matching TRBD1. In germline, CDR1 is SGHRS, CDR2 YFSETQ. V shed 4 bases, J shed 10 bases, and the junction held 13 bases outside the gene matches. The CDR3 spans 15 residues. The CDR3 coding sequence is TGCGCCAGCAGCGCCGCTCAGGGGGGCCGTAGAAAACTGTTTTTT. This sequence encodes CASSAAQGGRRKLFF.

The rearrangement links TRBV6-1 to TRBJ1-1; D remains ambiguous. The CDR3 loop spans 14 amino acids. The germline gives CDR1 MNHNS, CDR2 SASEGT. V was cut by 3 bases and J by 1 base, with 9 bases left in between. CDR3 sequence reads: CASSDRGTNTEAFF. CDR3 nucleotides: TGTGCCAGCAGTGACCGGGGAACGAACACTGAAGCTTTCTTT.

The rearrangement uses TRBV5-1 and TRBJ2-7, with TRBD2 matching 10 bases. V dropped 1 base and J dropped 5; count of bases not matched to a gene: 15. The CDR3 covers 18 residues. CDR1 and CDR2 from the germline V gene are SGHRS and YFSETQ. The CDR3 sequence is CASSLRSGLAIQRDEQYF. CDR3 DNA: TGCGCCAGCAGCTTGAGGTCGGGACTAGCGATCCAGAGGGACGAGCAGTACTTC.

This clone was seen just once. DNA of the CDR3: TGCGCCAGCAGCCAAACCACCCCGGGGGAGCAGTTCTTC. Translated, it gives CASSQTTPGEQFF. The chain links TRBV4-1 to TRBJ2-1, with D possibly TRBD2 on 5 matching bases. Germline V gene sequence: CDR1 MGHRA, CDR2 YSYEKL. CDR3 size: 13 residues. Trimming removed 2 bases at V and 10 bases at J, with 12 bases between.

In nucleotides, the CDR3 is TGCGCCAGCAGCTTGGAGACAGGGTTGAGCACCGGGGAGCTGTTTTTT. Encoded protein: CASSLETGLSTGELFF. This chain connects TRBV5-1 to TRBJ2-2; 7 bases line up with TRBD1. The germline V gene has CDR1 SGHRS and CDR2 YFSETQ. The CDR3 is 16 residues long. V lost 0 bases and J lost 4; bases outside the gene matches: 6.

The gene calls are TRBV7-9 and TRBJ2-1, with 8 bases aligning to TRBD2. Germline CDR1 is SEHNR and CDR2 is FQNEAQ (reference sequence). The trim removed 4 bases at V and 1 base at J, leaving 12 bases unmatched. The length of the CDR3 is 18 residues. CDR3 coding DNA: TGTGCCAGCAGCTCTCTCCGACTAGCGCCCGGTTCCTACAATGAGCAGTTCTTC. Translated: CASSSLRLAPGSYNEQFF. Supplemented by reference TRBV7-9 and TRBJ2-1, the full variable domain reads DTGVSQNPRHKITKRGQNVTFRCDPISEHNRLYWYRQTLGQGPEFLTYFQNEAQLEKSRLLSDRFSAERPKGSFSTLEIQRTEQGDSAMYLCASSSLRLAPGSYNEQFFGPGTRLTVL.

The chain couples TRBV5-1 to TRBJ1-4; TRBD1 matches 10 bases. From germline, CDR1 is SGHRS and CDR2 YFSETQ. V dropped 4 bases and J dropped 8; count of bases not matched to a gene: 8. CDR3 size: 15 residues. The CDR3 sequence: CASSPGQGVWEKLFF. Written as DNA, the CDR3 is TGCGCCAGCAGCCCCGGACAGGGGGTGTGGGAAAAACTGTTTTTT.

The V and J genes are TRBV5-1 and TRBJ2-3, with 8 nucleotides matching TRBD1. Germline-derived CDR1 and CDR2 are SGHRS and YFSETQ. CDR3 length equals 16 residues. V dropped 4 bases and J dropped 1; count of bases not matched to a gene: 8. This CDR3 reads CASSKTGVMGTDTQYF. The CDR3 nucleotides read TGCGCCAGCAGCAAGACAGGGGTCATGGGCACAGATACGCAGTATTTT.

This chain connects TRBV2 to TRBJ1-2; D gene unclear. The V and J ends lost 1 base and 8 bases respectively, with 8 bases between them. This CDR3 has 12 residues. Germline CDR1 is SNHLY and CDR2 is FYNNEI. The CDR3 region is CASSEGGGGYTF. The CDR3 nucleotides read TGTGCCAGCAGTGAAGGAGGAGGCGGCTACACCTTC.

This rearrangement joins TRBV9 to TRBJ2-1; 11 nucleotides align to TRBD2. V was pared by 4 bases and J by 4 bases, with 4 bases of the junction left unmatched. Germline loops: CDR1 SGDLS, CDR2 YYNGEE. This CDR3 comprises 15 residues. Written as DNA, the CDR3 is TGTGCCAGCAGCCCTTGGACTAGCGGGTACAATGAGCAGTTCTTC. It codes for CASSPWTSGYNEQFF.

This clone was recorded a few times. The V gene is TRBV11-2, the J gene TRBJ1-1; D not certain. The V gene lost 0 bases and the J gene lost 4 bases, with 9 bases spanning the gap. The CDR3 has 14 amino acids. Germline CDR1 is SGHAT and CDR2 is FQNNGV. The DNA for the CDR3 is TGTGCCAGCAGCTTAGAACCTATTGGCACTGAAGCTTTCTTT. It yields the protein CASSLEPIGTEAFF. The full variable domain, its missing parts supplied by reference TRBV11-2 and TRBJ1-1, is EAGVAQSPRYKIIEKRQSVAFWCNPISGHATLYWYQQILGQGPKLLIQFQNNGVVDDSQLPKDRFSAERLKGVDSTLKIQPAKLEDSAVYLCASSLEPIGTEAFFGQGTRLTVV.

The chain combines TRBV7-6 with TRBJ2-7; D is ambiguous. The germline CDR1 and CDR2 sequences are SGHVS and FNYEAQ. This CDR3 comprises 12 residues. Trimming pared 1 base from V and 6 bases from J, leaving 7 bases between. As DNA, the CDR3 is TGTGCCAGCAGCTTAGTTGCACTCGAGCAGTACTTC. The encoded protein is CASSLVALEQYF.

The V gene is TRBV7-6, the J gene TRBJ1-4; 7 positions agree with TRBD1. The CDR3 extends over 16 amino acids. Germline V gene lookup returns CDR1 SGHVS and CDR2 FNYEAQ. Germline trimming cut 5 bases from V and 0 bases from J; bases unmatched to any gene: 6. The CDR3 sequence is CASSPDRTATNEKLFF. The CDR3 region has the DNA TGTGCCAGCAGCCCGGACAGGACGGCAACTAATGAAAAACTGTTTTTT. Complete variable domain (other parts from reference TRBV7-6 and TRBJ1-4): GAGVSQSPRYKVTKRGQDVALRCDPISGHVSLYWYRQALGQGPEFLTYFNYEAQQDKSGLPNDRFSAERPEGSISTLTIQRTEQRDSAMYRCASSPDRTATNEKLFFGSGTQLSVL.

V and J are TRBV6-1 and TRBJ1-1; 8 bases map to TRBD1. The V and J ends lost 5 bases and 5 bases, in that order; junction bases with no gene match: 4. Germline CDR1 MNHNS, CDR2 SASEGT. The CDR3 is made up of 13 amino acids. CDR3 loop: CASSPQGATEAFF. As DNA, the CDR3 is TGTGCCAGCAGTCCTCAGGGGGCTACTGAAGCTTTCTTT.

The sample holds a few counts of this clone. The V call is TRBV7-9, the J call TRBJ2-7, with TRBD2 matching 12 bases. Per germline, CDR1 SEHNR and CDR2 FQNEAQ (reference sequence). The V and J ends lost 2 bases and 2 bases, in that order; junction bases with no gene match: 4. The CDR3 contains 16 residues. CDR3 nucleotide sequence: TGTGCCAGCAGCTTAAGACTAGCGGGAGCCACCTACGAGCAGTACTTC. Its protein product is CASSLRLAGATYEQYF.

This chain uses TRBV6-6 with TRBJ2-7, with D perhaps TRBD2 (5 bases). This CDR3 has 14 residues. V was trimmed by 6 bases and J by 7 bases, leaving 19 bases between them. The germline V gene has CDR1 MNHNY and CDR2 SVGAGI (reference sequence). Here the CDR3 DNA reads TGTGCCAGCAGCCCTCGTGGACTGCTATTAGAGCAGTACTTC. Its protein is CASSPRGLLLEQYF.

V gene TRBV15 combines with J gene TRBJ2-3; D is perhaps TRBD2 (5 bases). V dropped 1 base and J dropped 0 bases, with 8 bases sitting between them. This CDR3 region has 15 residues. The germline gives CDR1 LNHNV, CDR2 YYDKDF (reference sequence). The CDR3: CATSRGGRSTDTQYF. For the CDR3, the DNA is TGTGCCACCAGCAGAGGAGGGCGTAGCACAGATACGCAGTATTTT. Looking up the rest from reference TRBV15 and TRBJ2-3 gives the full variable domain: DAMVIQNPRYQVTQFGKPVTLSCSQTLNHNVMYWYQQKSSQAPKLLFHYYDKDFNNEADTPDNFQSRRPNTSFCFLDIRSPGLGDTAMYLCATSRGGRSTDTQYFGPGTRLTVL.

The chain employs TRBV11-2 and TRBJ2-3, with 11 positions matching TRBD2. The CDR3 totals 16 residues. In germline, CDR1 is SGHAT, CDR2 FQNNGV. V gave up 5 bases and J gave up 0 bases; unmatched junction bases: 4. The CDR3 loop is CASSARTSGSTDTQYF. The CDR3 DNA reads as TGTGCCAGCAGCGCCCGGACTAGCGGGAGCACAGATACGCAGTATTTT. The whole variable domain, filled in from reference TRBV11-2 and TRBJ2-3, reads EAGVAQSPRYKIIEKRQSVAFWCNPISGHATLYWYQQILGQGPKLLIQFQNNGVVDDSQLPKDRFSAERLKGVDSTLKIQPAKLEDSAVYLCASSARTSGSTDTQYFGPGTRLTVL.

This chain connects TRBV7-9 to TRBJ2-1; 11 bases are shared with TRBD2. The germline CDR1 and CDR2 sequences are SEHNR and FQNEAQ (reference sequence). This CDR3 is built from 14 residues. The V gene end was trimmed by 1 base and the J gene end by 8 bases; junction bases not matched to a gene: 1. The CDR3 loop is CASSLVLAGDEQFF. CDR3 DNA: TGTGCCAGCAGCTTAGTACTAGCGGGAGATGAGCAGTTCTTC.